Listed here are 27 T cell receptor beta chains from one sample, sequenced in a study of control samples from healthy donors and cancer patients. The table came from immunoSEQ multiplex PCR; TCRdb's copy has only in-frame clones and leaves some out. The table includes 120,000 to 150,000 clones, about 90% detected once. The sample taken for sequencing was blood. These receptors were taken from a man aged 30-40 years in good health.

The rearrangement links TRBV6-6 to TRBJ1-1; a weak D match, TRBD1 (6 bases). Germline values: CDR1 MNHNY, CDR2 SVGAGI (reference sequence). There are 12 residues in the CDR3. V was cut by 5 bases and J by 4 bases, with 8 bases left in between. As DNA, the CDR3 is TGTGCCAGCAGTGGACAGACCACTGAAGCTTTCTTT. It codes for CASSGQTTEAFF.

V usage is TRBV19 and J usage is TRBJ2-7; 9 bases fit TRBD2. V trimming: 5 bases; J trimming: 3 bases; junction bases outside the gene matches: 14. Germline V gene lookup returns CDR1 LNHDA and CDR2 SQIVND (reference sequence). The CDR3 has 17 residues. CDR3 residues: CASSAAGPSGEIYEQYF. The CDR3, as DNA: TGTGCCAGTAGTGCAGCCGGGCCTAGCGGGGAAATCTACGAGCAGTACTTC.

J is TRBJ1-1 and V is TRBV28, with D possibly matching TRBD1 (5 bases). Germline V lookup: CDR1 MDHEN, CDR2 SYDVKM. The ends were cut back, 7 bases at V and 0 bases at J, with 18 bases in the middle. This CDR3 comprises 16 residues. CDR3 DNA: TGTGCCAGCAACTCGTCTCCGGGACGAGTGAACACTGAAGCTTTCTTT. This encodes CASNSSPGRVNTEAFF.

This CDR3 reads CASSWDKGGGYTF. The CDR3 bases are TGCGCCAGCAGCTGGGACAAGGGTGGGGGCTACACCTTC. This chain links TRBV5-1 with TRBJ1-2; D is possibly TRBD1 (6 bases). V was pared by 3 bases and J by 8 bases, with 14 bases between. This CDR3 is built from 13 residues. Germline assignment: CDR1 SGHRS and CDR2 YFSETQ.

This chain links TRBV30 with TRBJ2-5, with 8 bases fitting TRBD1. V lost 3 bases and J lost 7; bases outside the gene matches: 19. The CDR3 contains 17 residues. Germline assignment: CDR1 GTSNPN and CDR2 SVGIG (reference sequence). CDR3 bases: TGTGCCTGGAGGCTACCGGGGCAGGGGGCTGGGGTGGGGACCCAGTACTTC. Translation: CAWRLPGQGAGVGTQYF.

The genes are TRBV5-1 and TRBJ1-2; TRBD1 is a possible D gene (6 bases). Germline values: CDR1 SGHRS, CDR2 YFSETQ. V lost 2 bases, J lost 5 bases, and 16 bases lay in between. The CDR3 sequence is 15 residues long. This chain's CDR3 is CASSLRQDTVYGYTF. The CDR3 nucleotides are TGCGCCAGCAGCTTAAGACAGGATACGGTATATGGCTACACCTTC.

The rearrangement joins TRBV13 to TRBJ1-2; D is ambiguous. This CDR3 has 14 residues. CDR1 and CDR2 from the germline V gene are PRHDT and FYEKMQ (reference sequence). V was pared by 2 bases and J by 8 bases, with 15 bases between. CDR3 in amino acids: CASSLSIKERGYTF. The CDR3 DNA reads TGTGCCAGCAGCTTATCTATTAAGGAACGCGGCTACACCTTC. Full variable domain (remainder filled in from reference TRBV13 and TRBJ1-2): AAGVIQSPRHLIKEKRETATLKCYPIPRHDTVYWYQQGPGQDPQFLISFYEKMQSDKGSIPDRFSAQQFSDYHSELNMSSLELGDSALYFCASSLSIKERGYTFGSGTRLTVV.

This chain uses TRBV5-4 with TRBJ2-3; 8 positions agree with TRBD1. V was pared by 3 bases and J by 2 bases, with 5 bases of the junction left unmatched. This CDR3 is built from 15 residues. CDR1 is SGHNT, CDR2 YYREEE, per germline (reference sequence). The CDR3 nucleotides read TGTGCCAGCAGCTCGCCAGGGGGCCTCACAGATACGCAGTATTTT. It yields the protein CASSSPGGLTDTQYF.

This chain joins TRBV2 and TRBJ2-2; 9 bases align to TRBD2. There are 15 residues in the CDR3. Per the germline V gene, CDR1 is SNHLY and CDR2 is FYNNEI. The V segment lost 8 bases and the J segment 4 bases; nucleotides outside the gene matches: 8. CDR3 in DNA: TGTGCCAGCCGGGCTGCGGGGGGGAGCACCGGGGAGCTGTTTTTT. The encoded protein is CASRAAGGSTGELFF. Variable domain in full (rest from reference TRBV2 and TRBJ2-2): EPEVTQTPSHQVTQMGQEVILRCVPISNHLYFYWYRQILGQKVEFLVSFYNNEISEKSEIFDDQFSVERPDGSNFTLKIRSTKLEDSAMYFCASRAAGGSTGELFFGEGSRLTVL.

The chain joins TRBV7-9 to TRBJ1-5; no firm D call. This CDR3 spans 14 amino acids. The germline CDR1 and CDR2 sequences are SEHNR and FQNEAQ (reference sequence). V gave up 0 bases and J gave up 3 bases, with 6 bases separating them. The CDR3 loop is CASSLAGINQPQHF. The CDR3 bases are TGTGCCAGCAGCTTAGCAGGGATCAATCAGCCCCAGCATTTT.

This rearrangement joins TRBV15 to TRBJ1-1; D unclear. The CDR3 covers 14 residues. Germline V lookup: CDR1 LNHNV, CDR2 YYDKDF (reference sequence). V lost 3 bases to trimming and J lost 0 bases, with 8 bases between them. CDR3 sequence reads: CATSREHVNTEAFF. CDR3 DNA sequence: TGTGCCACCAGCAGGGAACACGTGAACACTGAAGCTTTCTTT.

The chain has TRBV28 and TRBJ2-2; maybe TRBD1 (6 bases). The length of the CDR3 is 14 residues. V gave up 6 bases and J gave up 5 bases, with 13 bases separating them. The V gene's germline CDR1 is MDHEN and CDR2 SYDVKM. For the CDR3, the DNA is TGTGCCAGCAGCACTCAGGGGTGGACCGGGGAGCTGTTTTTT. This gives the protein CASSTQGWTGELFF.

The genes are TRBV25-1 and TRBJ1-2; TRBD1 matches at 7 bases. Germline loops: CDR1 MGHDK, CDR2 SYGVNS. Trimming removed 8 bases from V and 1 base from J; junction bases left unmatched: 10. The CDR3 length is 15 residues. In nucleotides, the CDR3 is TGTGCCAGCCAGGGGACAGCGATTGTTAACTATGGCTACACCTTC. The encoded protein is CASQGTAIVNYGYTF.

J is TRBJ2-7 and V is TRBV6-5; the D gene is possibly TRBD2 (5 bases). The CDR3 has 13 residues. Germline V gene data show CDR1 as MNHEY and CDR2 as SVGAGI. The ends were cut back, 6 bases at V and 3 bases at J, with 12 bases in the middle. DNA for the CDR3: TGTGCCAGCAGCGCCGGGATTCTCTACGAGCAGTACTTC. Its protein product is CASSAGILYEQYF.

The CDR3 sequence is CASSSGQGRLYNEQFF. CDR3 nucleotide sequence: TGTGCCAGCAGCTCCGGACAGGGCCGCCTATACAATGAGCAGTTCTTC. This rearrangement joins TRBV9 to TRBJ2-1; 8 bases fit TRBD1. Germline trimming cut 4 bases from V and 4 bases from J; bases unmatched to any gene: 10. The germline V gene encodes CDR1 SGDLS and CDR2 YYNGEE. The CDR3 extends over 16 amino acids.

The V gene is TRBV27, the J gene TRBJ2-2; D not certain. Germline CDR1 MNHEY, CDR2 SMNVEV (reference sequence). The CDR3 extends over 15 amino acids. The V end was cut by 0 bases, the J end by 6 bases, with 11 bases between. The CDR3 sequence is CASSLSRRSSGELFF. DNA for the CDR3: TGTGCCAGCAGTTTATCGAGGAGAAGCTCCGGGGAGCTGTTTTTT.

This rearrangement joins TRBV6-1 to TRBJ2-2; D gene uncertain. The CDR3 covers 15 residues. Trimming removed 3 bases from V and 4 bases from J, with 12 bases in between. Looked up from germline, CDR1 is MNHNS and CDR2 is SASEGT. As DNA, the CDR3 is TGTGCCAGCAGTGACAGCCACCGAGGCACCGGGGAGCTGTTTTTT. This translates into CASSDSHRGTGELFF.

The chain combines TRBV10-2 with TRBJ2-6; D unresolved. Germline lookup yields CDR1 WSHSY and CDR2 SAAADI. The length of the CDR3 is 14 residues. Deletions cut 3 bases from V and 2 bases from J, with 5 bases between. The CDR3 here is CASSDAAGANVLTF. The DNA of the CDR3 is TGCGCCAGCAGTGATGCAGCTGGGGCCAACGTCCTGACTTTC.

The chain combines TRBV15 with TRBJ2-2; D not resolved. CDR1 and CDR2 from the germline V gene are LNHNV and YYDKDF (reference sequence). With 0 bases removed from V and 6 bases from J, the gap between germline ends came to 14 bases. The CDR3 has 16 amino acids. In DNA, the CDR3 is TGTGCCACCAGCAGAGATCTTGGGATTTCCGCCGGGGAGCTGTTTTTT. It encodes CATSRDLGISAGELFF.

This clone has just one count. This chain connects TRBV19 to TRBJ1-3; 9 bases are a match to TRBD1. Germline CDR1 reads LNHDA; CDR2 reads SQIVND (reference sequence). The ends lost 4 bases at V and 0 bases at J; junction bases unmatched: 1. The CDR3 is 15 residues long. The CDR3 protein is CASSTGQGSGNTIYF. For the CDR3, the DNA is TGTGCCAGTAGTACGGGACAGGGCTCTGGAAACACCATATATTTT.

This chain connects TRBV15 to TRBJ2-7, with 11 nucleotides matching TRBD1. The CDR3 loop spans 15 amino acids. The V segment lost 3 bases and the J segment 3 bases; nucleotides outside the gene matches: 4. Per germline, CDR1 LNHNV and CDR2 YYDKDF (reference sequence). CDR3: CATSREDRGRYEQYF. The DNA of the CDR3 is TGTGCCACCAGCAGGGAGGACAGGGGGCGCTACGAGCAGTACTTC.

J is TRBJ2-1 and V is TRBV5-1; 10 bases agree with TRBD1. CDR3 length: 15 residues. Germline V gene sequence: CDR1 SGHRS, CDR2 YFSETQ. The trim removed 6 bases at V and 6 bases at J, leaving 9 bases unmatched. CDR3 in DNA: TGCGCCAGCACCCTTCGACAGGGGGCTTCCAATGAGCAGTTCTTC. It yields the protein CASTLRQGASNEQFF.

DNA for the CDR3: TGTGCCAGCAGTGAAGTGGGATACAGGGGAAGAGGGGCTTTCTTT. Protein product: CASSEVGYRGRGAFF. The chain has TRBV6-1 and TRBJ1-1; TRBD1 matches 7 bases. V lost 1 base, J lost 11 bases, and 13 bases stayed unmatched. The CDR3 is made up of 15 amino acids. Germline V gene sequence: CDR1 MNHNS, CDR2 SASEGT.

The genes are TRBV7-9 and TRBJ2-7; D perhaps matches TRBD2 (5 bases). Trimming shortened V by 1 base and J by 1 base, and 8 bases separated the two germline ends. Germline CDR1 is SEHNR and CDR2 is FQNEAQ (reference sequence). This CDR3 is 14 amino acids long. The CDR3 DNA sequence: TGTGCCAGCAGCTTAGGGGAGTATTCCTACGAGCAGTACTTC. This codes for CASSLGEYSYEQYF.

The chain couples TRBV9 to TRBJ2-2, with D possibly being TRBD2 (6 bases). The CDR3 is 16 amino acids. Looked up from germline, CDR1 is SGDLS and CDR2 is YYNGEE. Trimming took 3 bases from V and 1 from J, leaving 13 bases between them. Here the CDR3 reads CASSGRGSRNTGELFF. CDR3 nucleotide sequence: TGTGCCAGCAGCGGACGGGGGAGCCGGAACACCGGGGAGCTGTTTTTT.

As for this clone: Other DNA variants within this sample encode the same CDR3. The chain is built from TRBV19 and TRBJ1-1; no clear D gene. CDR1 and CDR2 from the germline V gene are LNHDA and SQIVND (reference sequence). The V gene lost 2 bases and the J gene lost 0 bases, with 4 bases spanning the gap. This CDR3 is built from 13 residues. Written as DNA, the CDR3 is TGTGCCAGTAGTATAACGGTGAACACTGAAGCTTTCTTT. Translated: CASSITVNTEAFF.

V is TRBV24-1 and J is TRBJ2-7, with a possible D match to TRBD2 (5 bases). The CDR3 covers 14 residues. Between the trimmed V and J ends, which lost 4 bases and 2 bases, there was a span of 11 bases. CDR1 and CDR2 from the germline V gene are KGHDR and SFDVKD. The CDR3 DNA sequence: TGTGCCACCAGTGACCCTCGGGGTCCCTACGAGCAGTACTTC. As protein: CATSDPRGPYEQYF.